A selection of T cell receptor beta chains follows, all from one sample in a study of CD8+ T cells in alopecia areata. Profiled with immunoSEQ multiplex PCR; TCRdb holds only in-frame clones, not every one. The table shows roughly 140,000 clones, with roughly four fifths occurring only once. The sequencing used CD8+ T cells sorted from blood, collected at week 4, from a patient treated with tofacitinib. These receptors all come from a human donor with alopecia areata. Both conserved end residues are part of each CDR3. The D gene is left open where the match is weak. Size tells how often a clone was seen (once, few, many) or the class of an expanded clone, and some rows leave it out.

TRBV27	TRBJ2-7	14	.	.	CASSPTGFTYEQYF	TGTGCCAGCAGTCCAACAGGGTTTACCTACGAGCAGTACTTC
TRBV30	TRBJ2-5	13	.	.	CAWSPHWGETQYF	TGTGCCTGGAGTCCGCATTGGGGGGAGACCCAGTACTTC
TRBV21-1	TRBJ1-5	18	.	.	CASSRRDRFSEGNQPQHF	TGTGCCAGCAGCAGAAGGGACAGGTTTTCCGAGGGCAATCAGCCCCAGCATTTT
TRBV19	TRBJ2-5	14	.	.	CASKDRGQQETQYF	TGTGCCAGTAAAGATAGGGGACAACAAGAGACCCAGTACTTC
TRBV19	TRBJ2-2	17	.	TRBD2	CASSRASGFQNTGELFF	TGTGCCAGTAGTCGGGCTAGCGGGTTCCAGAACACCGGGGAGCTGTTTTTT
TRBV6-5	TRBJ2-1	11	.	.	CASRHGFEQFF	TGTGCCAGCAGGCATGGTTTTGAGCAGTTCTTC
TRBV30	TRBJ2-7	15	.	TRBD2	CAHSGGAGAVYEQYF	TGTGCCCACAGCGGGGGGGCAGGGGCGGTCTACGAGCAGTACTTC
TRBV9	TRBJ2-5	19	.	.	CASDPLLEVGGGLQETQYF	TGTGCCAGCGACCCCCTGCTAGAAGTGGGGGGGGGCTTACAAGAGACCCAGTACTTC
TRBV27	TRBJ1-6	12	once	.	CASSQGMTPLHF	TGTGCCAGCAGTCAAGGGATGACACCCCTCCACTTT
TRBV30	TRBJ2-7	14	.	.	CAWTRWDHNYEQYF	TGTGCCTGGACTCGTTGGGACCATAACTACGAACAGTACTTC
TRBV29-1	TRBJ2-7	13	.	.	CSVGTVSSYEQYF	TGCAGCGTTGGGACGGTCAGCTCCTACGAGCAGTACTTC
TRBV27	TRBJ2-7	16	.	TRBD2	CASSRLAGDLSYEQYF	TGTGCCAGCAGCCGACTAGCGGGGGATCTCTCCTACGAGCAGTACTTC
TRBV5-1	TRBJ2-7	15	.	TRBD1	CASSETGAIDYEQYF	TGCGCCAGCAGCGAGACAGGGGCGATCGACTACGAGCAGTACTTC
TRBV4-2	TRBJ2-7	16	.	TRBD2	CASSQEGSGGLYEQYF	TGTGCCAGCAGCCAAGAAGGAAGCGGGGGTCTATACGAGCAGTACTTC
TRBV19	TRBJ2-7	15	few	.	CASSINAAGNNEQYF	TGTGCCAGTAGTATAAACGCGGCAGGTAATAACGAGCAGTACTTC
TRBV7-6	TRBJ2-1	14	.	TRBD2	CASSPAASGAEQFF	TGTGCCAGCAGCCCGGCAGCTAGCGGGGCTGAGCAGTTCTTC
TRBV7-9	TRBJ2-4	15	.	.	CASSLNAGTQNIQYF	TGTGCCAGCAGCTTAAATGCGGGAACCCAAAACATTCAGTACTTC
TRBV7-7	TRBJ2-5	15	.	.	CASSSDLGSQETQYF	TGTGCTAGCAGCTCCGATCTTGGCAGTCAAGAGACCCAGTACTTC